This T cell receptor (beta chain) is drawn from a study of blood T cell repertoires in COVID-19. Study-level information: Researchers got acute and convalescent COVID-19 samples from the United States, Italy and Spain. From T cells, B-cell-depleted T cells, or PBMCs came the material, which was cDNA or gDNA.

The repertoire was sequenced with immunoSEQ multiplex PCR; TCRdb's copy has only in-frame clones and lacks some. The data show 60,000 to 80,000 clones, 65% to 90% seen once. The CDR3 is made up of 14 amino acids. Germline V lookup: CDR1 SGHTA, CDR2 FQGNSA. V was shortened by 2 bases and J by 9 bases, with 11 bases between the two germline ends. The sample consisted of peripheral blood. The V and J genes are TRBV7-2 and TRBJ1-6; D may be TRBD1 (5 bases). This TCR derives from a man aged 45-65 years with acute or convalescent COVID-19. The chain's CDR3 is CASSLSGARSPLHF. CDR3 nucleotides: TGTGCCAGCAGCTTATCTGGGGCGCGTTCACCCCTCCACTTT.